One and the same sample provided the 13 T cell receptor beta chains below, sequenced in a study of T-cell reconstitution after alpha-beta-depleted transplantation in children. Study-level findings and limits: Among T cells one year after transplant, newly produced cells accounted for most counts and diversity.

Which antigens these TCRs recognize remains unknown. Researchers prepared the TCRbeta library using unique molecular identifiers, the study reports. TCRdb independently ran MiXCR on the PCR reads; one entry per CDR3 protein. Altogether about 300,000 distinct CDR3 sequences are present, roughly 7.8% being singletons, with the ten largest covering around 10%. This specimen consisted of peripheral blood, obtained 360 days after TCRalphabeta/CD19-depleted stem cell transplant. The source of these receptors is a female patient aged 2-15 years who had a stem cell transplant for Fanconi anemia, so the T cells may come from the graft donor.

Many counts were recorded for this clonotype. The rearrangement uses TRBV6-5 and TRBJ2-4; D is undetermined. This CDR3 is 14 amino acids long. V shed 5 bases and J shed 6 bases, with 14 bases lying between them. The germline CDR1 and CDR2 sequences are MNHEY and SVGAGI. The CDR3 sequence is CASSISLPGNIQYF. Here the CDR3 DNA reads TGTGCCAGCAGTATATCGTTACCGGGAAACATTCAGTACTTC.

This clonotype was counted many times. The CDR3 loop reads CASSAPNENIQYF. The CDR3 region has the DNA TGTGCCAGCAGTGCCCCAAATGAAAACATTCAGTACTTC. This rearrangement joins TRBV7-2 to TRBJ2-4; D call uncertain. The CDR3 is 13 amino acids. Germline V gene sequence: CDR1 SGHTA, CDR2 FQGNSA. The V end was cut by 6 bases, the J end by 5 bases, with 11 bases between.

This clonotype has a handful of counts. The chain combines TRBV15 with TRBJ2-3; D is perhaps TRBD2 (5 bases). This CDR3 has 15 residues. V shed 8 bases and J shed 0 bases, with 15 bases lying between them. Germline assignment: CDR1 LNHNV and CDR2 YYDKDF (reference sequence). The CDR3: CATLRSGASTDTQYF. CDR3 nucleotides: TGTGCCACCCTAAGGAGCGGAGCTAGCACAGATACGCAGTATTTT.

The chain has TRBV25-1 and TRBJ1-2; D is unresolved. CDR1 and CDR2 (germline): MGHDK, SYGVNS. This CDR3 is 13 amino acids long. Trimming removed 5 bases at V and 8 bases at J, with 15 bases between. This CDR3 is CASSRIGPGGYTF. As DNA, the CDR3 is TGTGCCAGCAGTAGAATCGGACCGGGGGGCTACACCTTC.

This clonotype was seen a handful of times. The chain joins TRBV7-9 to TRBJ1-4; tentative D call: TRBD1 (6 bases). The CDR3 is made up of 17 amino acids. The germline V and J ends were trimmed by 0 bases and 4 bases, with 15 bases remaining between them. Germline-derived CDR1 and CDR2 are SEHNR and FQNEAQ (reference sequence). In DNA, the CDR3 is TGTGCCAGCAGCTTAGCGGTAGGGGGGACGGATAATGAAAAACTGTTTTTT. Translated: CASSLAVGGTDNEKLFF.

Ten or more counts support this clonotype. The chain has TRBV15 and TRBJ2-4; weak D call: TRBD1 (6 bases). Trimming left V 1 base short and J 8 bases short, with 21 bases between. The CDR3 contains 17 residues. Germline V gene sequence: CDR1 LNHNV, CDR2 YYDKDF (reference sequence). The CDR3 region is CATSRVKGDIGRDIQYF. Here the CDR3 DNA reads TGTGCCACCAGCAGAGTGAAAGGGGACATAGGTCGGGACATTCAGTACTTC. Full variable domain (remainder filled in from reference TRBV15 and TRBJ2-4): DAMVIQNPRYQVTQFGKPVTLSCSQTLNHNVMYWYQQKSSQAPKLLFHYYDKDFNNEADTPDNFQSRRPNTSFCFLDIRSPGLGDTAMYLCATSRVKGDIGRDIQYFGAGTRLSVL.

This clonotype occurred many times. The rearrangement uses TRBV6-5 and TRBJ2-2; 11 bases line up with TRBD2. J lost 8 bases, V lost 2 bases, and 7 bases had no gene match. The CDR3 extends over 16 amino acids. CDR1 is MNHEY, CDR2 SVGAGI, per germline. CDR3 bases: TGTGCCAGCAGTTACCGGGCTAGCGGGGGGCCGGGGGAGCTGTTTTTT. Translation gives CASSYRASGGPGELFF.

Points on this clonotype: It may be a read error: a sequence one base away is much more abundant. Here the CDR3 omits its conserved ending phenylalanine or tryptophan, so a read error is the likely source. V is TRBV9 and J is TRBJ1-1; 10 bases fit TRBD1. The CDR3 consists of 17 residues. The germline V gene encodes CDR1 SGDLS and CDR2 YYNGEE. V trimming: 6 bases; J trimming: 3 bases; junction bases outside the gene matches: 14. The CDR3 coding sequence is TGTGCCAGCACCCGGGACAGGGGTTCCTTCGGCGACACTGAAGCTTTCTTA. This translates into CASTRDRGSFGDTEAFL.

This clonotype was counted ten times or more. The V and J genes are TRBV20-1 and TRBJ2-3; D might be TRBD1 or TRBD2, each matching 5 bases. The CDR3 runs to 16 residues. The germline CDR1 and CDR2 sequences are DFQATT and SNEGSKA (reference sequence). V was clipped by 0 bases and J by 3 bases, with 16 bases between them. CDR3 residues: CSARDPRGWSTDTQYF. Here the CDR3 DNA reads TGCAGTGCTAGAGATCCCCGGGGCTGGTCGACAGATACGCAGTATTTT.

This clonotype was recorded many times. The chain joins TRBV7-9 to TRBJ1-5; possibly TRBD1 for D (5 bases). This CDR3 region has 13 residues. Trimming removed 1 base from V and 6 bases from J, with 7 bases in between. CDR1 and CDR2 from the germline V gene are SEHNR and FQNEAQ (reference sequence). The CDR3 region is CASSLDGGQPQHF. In nucleotides, the CDR3 is TGTGCCAGCAGCTTAGATGGGGGTCAGCCCCAGCATTTT. Using reference TRBV7-9 and TRBJ1-5 for the parts outside the CDR3, the full variable domain is DTGVSQNPRHKITKRGQNVTFRCDPISEHNRLYWYRQTLGQGPEFLTYFQNEAQLEKSRLLSDRFSAERPKGSFSTLEIQRTEQGDSAMYLCASSLDGGQPQHFGDGTRLSIL.

This clonotype was observed a handful of times. V gene TRBV28 combines with J gene TRBJ1-4; weak D call: TRBD1 (5 bases). The CDR3 contains 14 residues. Germline CDR1 and CDR2: MDHEN and SYDVKM. V lost 2 bases to trimming and J lost 5 bases, with 9 bases between them. For the CDR3, the DNA is TGTGCCAGCAGTTTACGGGGGGGGAATGAAAAACTGTTTTTT. Its protein is CASSLRGGNEKLFF.

This clonotype was recorded at least ten times. The rearrangement joins TRBV5-1 to TRBJ1-1; the D gene is possibly TRBD1 (5 bases). CDR3 length: 13 amino acids. In germline, CDR1 is SGHRS, CDR2 YFSETQ. The germline V and J ends were trimmed by 5 bases and 1 base, with 9 bases remaining between them. The CDR3 DNA sequence: TGCGCCAGCAGGGGACGTACGAACACTGAAGCTTTCTTT. Translation: CASRGRTNTEAFF.

This clonotype came up a few times. The genes are TRBV28 and TRBJ2-3; 10 bases map to TRBD1. CDR1 MDHEN and CDR2 SYDVKM come from the germline V gene. After removal of 5 bases from V and 0 bases from J, the junction contained 5 bases not matched to a gene. The CDR3 is made up of 16 amino acids. CDR3 sequence: CASSPPGQGSTDTQYF. The CDR3 DNA reads TGTGCCAGCAGTCCCCCGGGACAGGGGAGCACAGATACGCAGTATTTT.